Each of the 15 T cell receptor beta chains below was sequenced from the same sample in a study of vaccination and CD4 T cells after COVID-19. The antigens for these receptors are not known. Oncomine TCR Beta short-read sequencing was applied to DNA from cultured CD4+ T cells. MiXCR was run by TCRdb on the PCR reads, yielding one entry per CDR3 protein. The table includes about 14,000 distinct CDR3 sequences, more than 40% detected once. Treatment given: approximately 10-day PBMC culture with coronavirus spike peptide pools or control peptides (ViraFEST assay). The source material was cultured CD4+ T cells from blood. All receptors derive from a human donor with COVID-19.

The chain carries TRBV28 and TRBJ1-1, with 8 bases aligning to TRBD1. Germline lookup yields CDR1 MDHEN and CDR2 SYDVKM. V shed 5 bases and J 10 bases; nucleotides not matched to a gene: 21. The CDR3 is 17 residues long. CDR3 nucleotide sequence: TGTGCCAGCAGTCCCGAATTCCTGACAGGGGAAAGGGCGGTAGCTTTCTTT. Residues: CASSPEFLTGERAVAFF.

A few counts support this clonotype. The J gene is TRBJ2-3, the V gene TRBV7-6, with D perhaps given as TRBD1 or TRBD2 (5 bases each). V was cut by 5 bases and J by 0 bases, with 9 bases left in between. This CDR3 is 14 amino acids long. Germline V gives CDR1 SGHVS, CDR2 FNYEAQ. For the CDR3, the DNA is TGTGCCAGCAGCCCGGGACGGAGCACAGATACGCAGTATTTT. Translated, it gives CASSPGRSTDTQYF.

The CDR3 is CASSYEGARGNTIYF. The CDR3 bases are TGTGCCAGCAGTTACGAGGGGGCGAGGGGAAACACCATATATTTT. V and J are TRBV6-5 and TRBJ1-3; 7 bases are a match to TRBD1. Trimming took 2 bases from V and 4 from J; bases not matched to a gene: 5. The germline CDR1 and CDR2 sequences are MNHEY and SVGAGI. The CDR3 runs 15 residues.

The chain couples TRBV19 to TRBJ2-7; 10 bases fit TRBD2. Germline-derived CDR1 and CDR2 are LNHDA and SQIVND (reference sequence). V trimming: 3 bases; J trimming: 5 bases; junction bases outside the gene matches: 7. The CDR3 covers 15 residues. The CDR3 sequence: CASSIGTGTSDEQYF. For the CDR3, the DNA is TGTGCCAGTAGTATTGGCACGGGGACTAGCGACGAGCAGTACTTC. Based on the CDR3 plus reference TRBV19 and TRBJ2-7, the full variable domain is DGGITQSPKYLFRKEGQNVTLSCEQNLNHDAMYWYRQDPGQGLRLIYYSQIVNDFQKGDIAEGYSVSREKKESFPLTVTSAQKNPTAFYLCASSIGTGTSDEQYFGPGTRLTVT.

CDR3: CASSPAAGTIYEQYF. CDR3 coding DNA: TGTGCCAGCAGCCCTGCGGCCGGGACCATCTACGAGCAGTACTTC. This chain links TRBV7-6 with TRBJ2-7; D possibly uses TRBD1 or TRBD2 (5 bases each). V lost 5 bases and J lost 3, with 17 bases in between. Per the germline V gene, CDR1 is SGHVS and CDR2 is FNYEAQ. There are 15 residues in the CDR3.

The V and J genes are TRBV7-3 and TRBJ1-6, with 7 bases matching TRBD1. The CDR3 length is 15 residues. Germline V lookup: CDR1 SGHTA, CDR2 FQGTGA. Unmatched junction bases numbered 8, after V lost 4 bases and J lost 8 bases. The CDR3 DNA reads as TGTGCCAGCAGCTCGACAGGGCGATCGGATTCACCCCTCCACTTT. Protein product: CASSSTGRSDSPLHF.

The genes are TRBV5-8 and TRBJ1-5; 9 bases fit TRBD1. J was trimmed by 1 base and V by 6 bases; bases with no gene match: 17. From germline, CDR1 is SGHTS and CDR2 YDEGEE. The CDR3 length is 19 residues. The CDR3 sequence is CASTAPRTGVSWSNQPQHF. CDR3 DNA sequence: TGTGCCAGCACCGCCCCGAGGACAGGGGTGAGTTGGAGCAATCAGCCCCAGCATTTT.

This clonotype was picked up a small number of times. The chain joins TRBV19 to TRBJ1-2; perhaps TRBD1 as D (6 bases). CDR1 LNHDA and CDR2 SQIVND come from the germline V gene (reference sequence). This CDR3 is 14 amino acids long. V was trimmed by 6 bases and J by 3 bases, leaving 14 bases between them. The CDR3 DNA is TGTGCCAGTAGAGTTCTACAGGGTGACTATGGCTACACCTTC. It is translated as CASRVLQGDYGYTF.

This clonotype appeared a few times. V usage is TRBV7-9 and J usage is TRBJ2-2; D might be TRBD1 (5 bases). The CDR3 is 15 residues long. V was trimmed by 5 bases and J by 4 bases, leaving 14 bases between them. Per the germline V gene, CDR1 is SEHNR and CDR2 is FQNEAQ (reference sequence). CDR3 nucleotides: TGTGCCAGCAGCCTAATGGGGCTCAGCACCGGGGAGCTGTTTTTT. Its translation: CASSLMGLSTGELFF.

The chain is built from TRBV6-1 and TRBJ1-1, with D perhaps matching TRBD1 (6 bases). Trimming pared 7 bases from V and 0 bases from J, leaving 21 bases between. Germline lookup yields CDR1 MNHNS and CDR2 SASEGT. The CDR3 has 17 amino acids. The CDR3, as DNA: TGTGCCAGCAACAGGGATCTTGGGGGCAGTTTGAACACTGAAGCTTTCTTT. Protein product: CASNRDLGGSLNTEAFF.

The genes are TRBV19 and TRBJ1-4; the D gene is possibly TRBD1 (6 bases). Germline values: CDR1 LNHDA, CDR2 SQIVND (reference sequence). The ends were cut back, 9 bases at V and 6 bases at J, with 17 bases in the middle. CDR3 length: 14 residues. CDR3 sequence: CASLGRRGDEKLFF. CDR3 bases: TGTGCCAGCCTCGGACGGAGGGGGGATGAAAAACTGTTTTTT. Based on the CDR3 plus reference TRBV19 and TRBJ1-4, the full variable domain is DGGITQSPKYLFRKEGQNVTLSCEQNLNHDAMYWYRQDPGQGLRLIYYSQIVNDFQKGDIAEGYSVSREKKESFPLTVTSAQKNPTAFYLCASLGRRGDEKLFFGSGTQLSVL.

This clonotype was seen once. The chain joins TRBV6-1 to TRBJ2-1; D perhaps matches TRBD1 (5 bases). The CDR3 has 14 amino acids. Trimming pared 4 bases from V and 2 bases from J, leaving 9 bases between. The germline gives CDR1 MNHNS, CDR2 SASEGT. CDR3 sequence (DNA): TGTGCCAGCAGTGGGACGGACACCTACAATGAGCAGTTCTTC. This encodes CASSGTDTYNEQFF.

Only a few counts were recorded for this clonotype. The chain carries TRBV10-3 and TRBJ2-3, with 11 bases that match TRBD2. Per the germline V gene, CDR1 is ENHRY and CDR2 is SYGVKD. CDR3 size: 16 residues. Trimming at V came to 4 bases and at J to 5 bases, leaving 8 bases not matched to a gene. The CDR3: CAISGPSGGPGDTQYF. CDR3 coding DNA: TGTGCCATCAGTGGGCCTAGCGGGGGGCCAGGAGATACGCAGTATTTT.

This clonotype has only a few counts. The chain combines TRBV7-3 with TRBJ2-2, with 11 bases that match TRBD2. From germline, CDR1 is SGHTA and CDR2 FQGTGA. There are 16 residues in the CDR3. J gave up 4 bases and V 2 bases, and 3 bases lay outside the gene matches. The DNA for the CDR3 is TGTGCCAGCAGCTTACTAGCGGGGGGCCCCACCGGGGAGCTGTTTTTT. This encodes CASSLLAGGPTGELFF.

The rearrangement joins TRBV7-8 to TRBJ2-5; D could derive from TRBD1 or TRBD2 (5 bases each). Trimming removed 5 bases from V and 7 bases from J, with 26 bases in between. The CDR3 totals 17 residues. Germline CDR1 reads SGHVS; CDR2 reads FQNEAQ. CDR3 bases: TGTGCCAGCAGCGCAGAACACCGGGGCGATCCCCCGACGACCCAGTACTTC. Translating gives CASSAEHRGDPPTTQYF.